These 4 T cell receptor delta chains share one sample of origin, sequenced in a study of gammadelta T cells in human blood. With CATT, TCRdb re-called clones from the RT-PCR reads. The sample includes more than 900 delta-chain clones, 7% to 10% of them seen just once. Material for sequencing was non-Vgamma9Vdelta2 gamma-delta T cells from adult blood. Every receptor here comes from a human donor.

This clone is medium-sized. The chain links TRDV1 to TRDJ1; D gene ambiguous. The CDR3 totals 12 residues. Germline CDR1 TSWWSYY, CDR2 QGS. Trimming took 4 bases from V and 1 from J, leaving 4 bases between them. The CDR3 protein is CALGGGTDKLIF. DNA of the CDR3: TGTGCTCTTGGGGGGGGCACCGATAAACTCATCTTT.

This clone is medium-sized by share. The V and J genes are TRDV1 and TRDJ1, with 12 nucleotides matching TRDD3. The CDR3 is 21 amino acids. Germline V gives CDR1 TSWWSYY, CDR2 QGS. The junction had 16 bases not matched to a gene; V was cut back by 2 bases and J by 0 bases. The CDR3 region is CALGEKPTYWGILDYTDKLIF. CDR3 DNA sequence: TGTGCTCTTGGGGAAAAACCCACTTACTGGGGGATACTGGACTACACCGATAAACTCATCTTT.

This clone is categorized as medium-sized. This may be a read error, as it is one base from a much larger clone. Other DNA sequences of this sample code for an identical CDR3. The gene calls are TRDV1 and TRDJ4; possibly TRDD2 for D (5 bases). The CDR3 contains 19 residues. Germline-derived CDR1 and CDR2 are TSWWSYY and QGS. This CDR3 is CALGAISGRLSSLARPLIF. The CDR3 nucleotides read TGTGCTCTTGGGGCTATCAGTGGAAGATTATCTTCCCTGGCCAGACCACTGATCTTT.

This clone ranks as medium-sized. V gene TRDV1 combines with J gene TRDJ1, with 8 bases matching TRDD3. CDR3 length: 22 amino acids. Germline CDR1 is TSWWSYY and CDR2 is QGS. The junction had 23 bases not matched to a gene; V was cut back by 2 bases and J by 0 bases. The chain's CDR3 is CALGESTFLYWGPSEYTDKLIF. The CDR3 DNA follows: TGTGCTCTTGGGGAATCTACGTTCCTTTACTGGGGGCCGTCTGAATACACCGATAAACTCATCTTT.